One and the same sample provided the 30 T cell receptor beta chains below, sequenced in a study of blood T cell repertoires in COVID-19. Assay: immunoSEQ multiplex PCR; the TCRdb copy retains only in-frame clones and omits some. The data contain roughly 400,000 clones, about nine tenths of them singletons. Sequenced: PBMCs or T cells enriched from blood (not recorded which). These receptors came from a man younger than 35 who had recovered from COVID-19.

This chain uses TRBV11-3 with TRBJ2-7; 8 bases align to TRBD2. The germline gives CDR1 SGHNT, CDR2 YENEEA. This CDR3 region has 15 residues. Germline trimming cut 1 base from V and 7 bases from J; bases unmatched to any gene: 9. This chain's CDR3 is CASSLGLGGAGEQYF. CDR3 DNA: TGTGCCAGCAGCTTAGGCCTCGGGGGGGCCGGGGAGCAGTACTTC.

The rearrangement joins TRBV7-8 to TRBJ1-2; tentatively, D is TRBD1 (5 bases). V was trimmed by 1 base and J by 2 bases, leaving 11 bases between them. The germline CDR1 and CDR2 sequences are SGHVS and FQNEAQ. CDR3 length: 15 amino acids. In nucleotides, the CDR3 is TGTGCCAGCAGCTTAGTAGTTTCAGGGAACTATGGCTACACCTTC. Protein product: CASSLVVSGNYGYTF.

V gene TRBV27 combines with J gene TRBJ2-7; the D gene is possibly TRBD2 (6 bases). This CDR3 spans 14 amino acids. Deletions cut 5 bases from V and 6 bases from J, with 17 bases between. Germline lookup yields CDR1 MNHEY and CDR2 SMNVEV (reference sequence). The CDR3 coding sequence is TGTGCCAGCAGTGAAATAGCGGAAGGGTCCGAGCAGTACTTC. It yields the protein CASSEIAEGSEQYF.

V and J are TRBV11-2 and TRBJ2-1; TRBD2 agrees at 9 bases. CDR3 size: 14 residues. J was trimmed by 6 bases and V by 2 bases; bases with no gene match: 2. CDR1 SGHAT and CDR2 FQNNGV come from the germline V gene. This chain's CDR3 is CASSLRTSVNEQFF. Here the CDR3 DNA reads TGTGCCAGCAGCTTACGGACTAGCGTCAATGAGCAGTTCTTC. The full variable domain, its missing parts supplied by reference TRBV11-2 and TRBJ2-1, is EAGVAQSPRYKIIEKRQSVAFWCNPISGHATLYWYQQILGQGPKLLIQFQNNGVVDDSQLPKDRFSAERLKGVDSTLKIQPAKLEDSAVYLCASSLRTSVNEQFFGPGTRLTVL.

V usage is TRBV28 and J usage is TRBJ2-7; D is uncertain. V was cut by 6 bases and J by 1 base, with 16 bases left in between. Germline CDR1 reads MDHEN; CDR2 reads SYDVKM. The CDR3 length is 15 residues. In DNA, the CDR3 is TGTGCCAGCAGGTTTGCCGGTGCCGAGTCCTACGAGCAGTACTTC. Translation: CASRFAGAESYEQYF.

The chain combines TRBV2 with TRBJ2-3; 10 positions match TRBD2. The germline V gene encodes CDR1 SNHLY and CDR2 FYNNEI. CDR3 length: 13 amino acids. V was pared by 8 bases and J by 1 base, with 0 bases of the junction left unmatched. In nucleotides, the CDR3 is TGTGCCAGCGGGACTAGCGGCACAGATACGCAGTATTTT. It translates to CASGTSGTDTQYF.

The chain has TRBV30 and TRBJ2-7, with 7 bases identical to TRBD1. The germline V gene has CDR1 GTSNPN and CDR2 SVGIG (reference sequence). J lost 0 bases, V lost 5 bases, and 10 bases had no gene match. The CDR3 sequence is 15 residues long. This chain's CDR3 is CAWRGRDRGSYEQYF. CDR3 coding DNA: TGTGCCTGGCGAGGCCGGGACAGAGGCTCCTACGAGCAGTACTTC.

V usage is TRBV27 and J usage is TRBJ2-5; 7 bases agree with TRBD2. With 7 bases clipped from V and 0 bases from J, the junction kept 5 bases outside the gene matches. The CDR3 runs to 14 residues. Germline assignment: CDR1 MNHEY and CDR2 SMNVEV (reference sequence). The CDR3 DNA sequence: TGTGCCAGCACGGGGGGAGGGGACCAAGAGACCCAGTACTTC. Translation gives CASTGGGDQETQYF.

The rearrangement joins TRBV3-1 (or the pseudogene TRBV3-2) to TRBJ2-7; 8 bases agree with TRBD2. This CDR3 is 14 amino acids long. Germline V CDR1 and CDR2: LGHDT, YNNKEL (reference sequence). Trimming removed 2 bases from V and 7 bases from J; junction bases left unmatched: 7. CDR3 in amino acids: CASSQRSGSSEQYF. The CDR3 DNA follows: TGTGCCAGCAGCCAACGGAGCGGGAGCTCGGAGCAGTACTTC.

The chain joins TRBV11-2 to TRBJ2-5, with D unclear. There are 13 residues in the CDR3. Germline lookup yields CDR1 SGHAT and CDR2 FQNNGV. V lost 3 bases, J lost 5 bases, and 10 bases lay in between. The CDR3 coding sequence is TGTGCCAGCAGCTTGTGGGCATCCGAGACCCAGTACTTC. It codes for CASSLWASETQYF.

The V gene is TRBV25-1, the J gene TRBJ1-3, with D unclear. The ends were cut back, 8 bases at V and 0 bases at J, with 8 bases in the middle. This CDR3 is built from 13 residues. Looked up from germline, CDR1 is MGHDK and CDR2 is SYGVNS. CDR3 in amino acids: CASHSGSGNTIYF. Here the CDR3 DNA reads TGTGCCAGCCACTCCGGCTCTGGAAACACCATATATTTT.

This clone has a handful of counts. CDR3 sequence reads: CASSLAGTPVGNEQFF. The DNA of the CDR3 is TGTGCCAGCAGCTTGGCTGGGACACCCGTGGGCAATGAGCAGTTCTTC. V and J are TRBV5-5 and TRBJ2-1, with D perhaps TRBD1 (6 bases). Trimming pared 0 bases from V and 6 bases from J, leaving 16 bases between. This CDR3 spans 16 amino acids. Germline V gene lookup returns CDR1 SGHKS and CDR2 YYEKEE (reference sequence).

This chain joins TRBV6-6 and TRBJ2-1; tentative D call: TRBD2 (6 bases). CDR3 size: 15 residues. Trimming took 8 bases from V and 7 from J, leaving 21 bases between them. The germline V gene has CDR1 MNHNY and CDR2 SVGAGI (reference sequence). Here the CDR3 DNA reads TGTGCCAGCGGGCGAACGGCGGGGATGTGGAATGAGCAGTTCTTC. Residues: CASGRTAGMWNEQFF.

Only a few counts were recorded for this clone. The genes are TRBV10-3 and TRBJ2-5; 7 nucleotides agree with TRBD1. Germline V gene lookup returns CDR1 ENHRY and CDR2 SYGVKD. The J segment lost 3 bases and the V segment lost 6 bases, leaving 4 bases of the junction unmatched. The CDR3 consists of 13 residues. The CDR3 nucleotides are TGTGCCATCAGACTCGGGACAGAAGAGACCCAGTACTTC. As protein: CAIRLGTEETQYF.

The genes are TRBV9 and TRBJ1-6; TRBD1 agrees at 7 bases. V was clipped by 3 bases and J by 4 bases; unmatched bases: 10. In germline, CDR1 is SGDLS, CDR2 YYNGEE. There are 17 residues in the CDR3. The chain's CDR3 is CASSGWDRGKYNSPLHF. DNA for the CDR3: TGTGCCAGCAGCGGCTGGGACAGAGGAAAGTATAATTCACCCCTCCACTTT.

V gene TRBV5-4 combines with J gene TRBJ2-7; TRBD2 aligns across 9 bases. The germline V gene encodes CDR1 SGHNT and CDR2 YYREEE (reference sequence). Germline trimming cut 2 bases from V and 4 bases from J; bases unmatched to any gene: 10. The CDR3 length is 16 residues. The CDR3 nucleotides are TGTGCCAGCAGCTTCGCGGGACTAGCTAGGGTATACGAGCAGTACTTC. Its translation: CASSFAGLARVYEQYF.

V usage is TRBV28 and J usage is TRBJ1-5, with D maybe TRBD1 (6 bases). The V gene lost 7 bases and the J gene lost 3 bases, with 7 bases spanning the gap. The CDR3 sequence is 12 residues long. The germline V gene encodes CDR1 MDHEN and CDR2 SYDVKM. The DNA for the CDR3 is TGTGCCAGCAACAGGGTCAATCAGCCCCAGCATTTT. Translated, it gives CASNRVNQPQHF.

V is TRBV5-6 and J is TRBJ1-3; D is perhaps TRBD1 (5 bases). This CDR3 is 15 amino acids long. The germline V gene has CDR1 SGHDT and CDR2 YYEEEE. V was shortened by 4 bases and J by 1 base, with 12 bases between the two germline ends. In nucleotides, the CDR3 is TGTGCCAGCAGCGGAGGGACCCAATCTGGAAACACCATATATTTT. It is translated as CASSGGTQSGNTIYF.

V and J are TRBV9 and TRBJ1-2, with D maybe TRBD1 (6 bases). Trimming pared 6 bases from V and 1 base from J, leaving 19 bases between. The CDR3 has 16 amino acids. The germline CDR1 and CDR2 sequences are SGDLS and YYNGEE. CDR3 in amino acids: CASTVGARRINYGYTF. The CDR3 DNA sequence: TGTGCCAGCACCGTGGGGGCTAGGAGAATTAACTATGGCTACACCTTC.

The chain couples TRBV29-1 to TRBJ2-1; D might be TRBD2 (6 bases). V lost 4 bases, J lost 0 bases, and 19 bases lay in between. CDR3 length: 17 amino acids. The germline V gene encodes CDR1 SQVTM and CDR2 ANQGSEA. The CDR3 sequence is CSVVTLQRLVSYNEQFF. In DNA form, the CDR3 reads TGCAGCGTTGTTACCCTCCAGCGACTAGTCTCCTACAATGAGCAGTTCTTC.

The chain employs TRBV1 and TRBJ2-7; the table's D call TRBD2 went unverified against the DNA. TRBV1 counts as a pseudogene. CDR3 size: 16 residues. The CDR3 DNA reads TGCACCAGCAGCCAAGACGGGAAGCGGGGGACCTACGAGCAGTACTTC. Amino acids: CTSSQDGKRGTYEQYF.

This rearrangement joins TRBV10-1 to TRBJ1-2, with D maybe TRBD1 (5 bases). Germline CDR1 reads WNHNN; CDR2 reads SYGVQD (reference sequence). V was shortened by 0 bases and J by 9 bases, with 17 bases between the two germline ends. CDR3 length: 15 amino acids. The CDR3 loop is CASSESTGEYVRYTF. The CDR3 coding sequence is TGCGCCAGCAGTGAGTCGACGGGGGAATATGTGCGCTACACCTTC.

This clone was seen only once. V is TRBV21-1 and J is TRBJ1-2. TRBV21-1 constitutes a pseudogene. This CDR3 has 12 residues. CDR3 sequence (DNA): TGTGCCAGCAGCGAGGCATTCTATGGCTACACCTTC. Translating gives CASSEAFYGYTF.

CDR3 bases: TGTGCCAGCAGGTCTACCCCGGGACAGGGTGCAAAGACCCAGTACTTC. Translated: CASRSTPGQGAKTQYF. The chain carries TRBV28 and TRBJ2-5; TRBD1 matches at 9 bases. Germline V gives CDR1 MDHEN, CDR2 SYDVKM. V dropped 6 bases and J dropped 6; count of bases not matched to a gene: 14. CDR3 length: 16 residues.

The V and J genes are TRBV5-1 and TRBJ2-7; 7 positions agree with TRBD2. V shed 0 bases, J shed 7 bases, and the junction held 4 bases outside the gene matches. CDR3 size: 13 residues. CDR1 SGHRS and CDR2 YFSETQ come from the germline V gene. The CDR3 sequence is CASSLGGTIEQYF. The CDR3 DNA reads TGCGCCAGCAGCTTGGGGGGGACTATTGAGCAGTACTTC.

The chain couples TRBV29-1 to TRBJ1-6; 8 bases fit TRBD1. This CDR3 has 13 amino acids. Germline trimming cut 6 bases from V and 6 bases from J; bases unmatched to any gene: 4. Looked up from germline, CDR1 is SQVTM and CDR2 is ANQGSEA. CDR3 sequence: CSVADRGNSPLHF. The DNA for the CDR3 is TGCAGCGTCGCAGACAGGGGTAATTCACCCCTCCACTTT.

The chain carries TRBV5-1 and TRBJ2-3; 10 bases are shared with TRBD2. Germline V CDR1 and CDR2: SGHRS, YFSETQ. The CDR3 length is 15 residues. The V segment lost 4 bases and the J segment 3 bases; nucleotides outside the gene matches: 5. The CDR3 DNA reads as TGCGCCAGCAGCATCCTAGCGGGAGATACAGATACGCAGTATTTT. This gives the protein CASSILAGDTDTQYF.

The rearrangement uses TRBV21-1 and TRBJ2-7; the table's D call, TRBD2, was not checked against the DNA. TRBV21-1 is deemed a pseudogene. CDR3 size: 16 residues. The CDR3 protein is CASSKGEREAGYEQYF. CDR3 DNA: TGTGCCAGCAGCAAAGGGGAGCGGGAGGCCGGTTACGAGCAGTACTTC.

J is TRBJ1-3 and V is TRBV9; 8 bases align to TRBD1. Unmatched junction bases numbered 10, after V lost 7 bases and J lost 4 bases. CDR1 is SGDLS, CDR2 YYNGEE, per germline. This CDR3 is built from 15 residues. The CDR3 sequence: CASGQGQGLGNTIYF. The DNA of the CDR3 is TGTGCCAGCGGTCAAGGACAGGGATTAGGAAACACCATATATTTT.

The V call is TRBV27, the J call TRBJ1-1; TRBD1 aligns across 7 bases. V shed 6 bases, J shed 4 bases, and the junction held 2 bases outside the gene matches. CDR1 and CDR2 from the germline V gene are MNHEY and SMNVEV (reference sequence). The CDR3 consists of 12 residues. Written as DNA, the CDR3 is TGTGCCAGCAGGACAGGGACCACTGAAGCTTTCTTT. This encodes CASRTGTTEAFF.